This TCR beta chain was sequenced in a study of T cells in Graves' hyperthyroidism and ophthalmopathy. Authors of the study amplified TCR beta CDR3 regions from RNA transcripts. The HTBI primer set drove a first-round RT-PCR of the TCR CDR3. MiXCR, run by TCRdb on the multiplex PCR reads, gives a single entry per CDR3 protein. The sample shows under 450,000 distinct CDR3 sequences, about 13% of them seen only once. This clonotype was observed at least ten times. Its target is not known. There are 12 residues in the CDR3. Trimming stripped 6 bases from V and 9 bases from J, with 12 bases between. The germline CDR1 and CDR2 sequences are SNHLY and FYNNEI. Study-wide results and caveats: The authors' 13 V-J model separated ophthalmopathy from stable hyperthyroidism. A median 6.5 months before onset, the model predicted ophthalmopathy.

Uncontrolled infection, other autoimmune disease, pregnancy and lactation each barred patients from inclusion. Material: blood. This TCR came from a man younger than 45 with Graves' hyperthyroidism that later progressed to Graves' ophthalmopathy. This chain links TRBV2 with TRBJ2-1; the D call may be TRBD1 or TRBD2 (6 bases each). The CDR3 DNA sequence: TGTGCCAGCAGGACGGGGGCGGGTGAGCAGTTCTTC. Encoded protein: CASRTGAGEQFF.